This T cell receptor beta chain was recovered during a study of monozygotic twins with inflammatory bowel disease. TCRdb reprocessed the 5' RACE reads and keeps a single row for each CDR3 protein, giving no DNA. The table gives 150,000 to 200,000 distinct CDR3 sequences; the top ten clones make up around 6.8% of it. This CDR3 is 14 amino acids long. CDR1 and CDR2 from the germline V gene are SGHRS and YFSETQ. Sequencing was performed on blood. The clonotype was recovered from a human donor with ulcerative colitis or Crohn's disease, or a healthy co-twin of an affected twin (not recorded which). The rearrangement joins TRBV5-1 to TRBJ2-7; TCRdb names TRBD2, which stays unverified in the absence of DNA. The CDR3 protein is CASGLGLADYEQYF.